The entry below describes one T cell receptor (beta chain). Trimming removed 2 bases from V and 5 bases from J; junction bases left unmatched: 5. The germline V gene encodes CDR1 LGHNA and CDR2 YSLEER. This CDR3 is built from 16 residues. The sample belongs to a study of cytomegalovirus exposure and HLA in healthy donors. Primers for the PCR totalled 60 Vbeta and 13 Jbeta. Assay used: immunoSEQ multiplex PCR; TCRdb lists only in-frame clones, some missing. The top ten clones hold 8.2% of a sample with some 120,000 clones, over 60% of them seen once. The chain couples TRBV4-3 to TRBJ1-4, with 10 bases aligning to TRBD1. The TCR was taken from a woman between 40 and 55 years old in good health and CMV-seropositive. Sequenced sample: PBMCs. The DNA of the CDR3 is TGCGCCAGCAGCCAATCGGGGACAGGGGTCAATGAAAAACTGTTTTTT. Protein product: CASSQSGTGVNEKLFF.